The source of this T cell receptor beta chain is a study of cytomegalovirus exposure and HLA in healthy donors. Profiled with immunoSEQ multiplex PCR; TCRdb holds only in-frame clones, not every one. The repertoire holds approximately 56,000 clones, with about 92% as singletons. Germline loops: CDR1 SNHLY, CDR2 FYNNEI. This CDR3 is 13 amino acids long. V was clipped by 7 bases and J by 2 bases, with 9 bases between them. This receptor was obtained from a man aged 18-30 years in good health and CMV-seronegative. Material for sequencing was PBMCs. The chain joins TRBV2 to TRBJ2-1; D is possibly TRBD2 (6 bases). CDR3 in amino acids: CASTAGAYNEQFF. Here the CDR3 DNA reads TGTGCCAGCACAGCGGGCGCCTACAATGAGCAGTTCTTC.